Following are 10 T cell receptor beta chains from one sample sequenced in a study of cytomegalovirus exposure and HLA in healthy donors. The PCR used 60 Vbeta and 13 Jbeta primers. Repertoires were generated with immunoSEQ multiplex PCR, while TCRdb's copy carries only in-frame clones and drops some. The sample shows 100,000 or so clones, around 82% of them seen only once. Sequencing input: PBMCs. Source of these receptors: a woman aged 50 to 60 in good health and CMV-seropositive.

This clone was found a few times. The J gene is TRBJ2-7, the V gene TRBV11-2, with TRBD1 as a possible D gene (7 bases). CDR1 is SGHAT and CDR2 is FQNNGV in the germline V gene. This CDR3 comprises 13 residues. The germline V and J ends were trimmed by 4 bases and 6 bases, with 13 bases remaining between them. The CDR3 sequence is CASSYGTAGEQYF. In nucleotides, the CDR3 is TGTGCCAGCAGCTATGGGACAGCGGGCGAGCAGTACTTC.

CDR3 nucleotide sequence: TGTGCCACCAGCAGAACAGCCCTTCAAGAGACCCAGTACTTC. Translated: CATSRTALQETQYF. The chain recombines TRBV15 with TRBJ2-5; no firm D call. V shed 2 bases and J shed 2 bases, with 9 bases lying between them. CDR1 LNHNV and CDR2 YYDKDF come from the germline V gene (reference sequence). This CDR3 has 14 residues.

This sequence joins TRBV12-5 and TRBJ1-5; TRBD1 is a possible D gene (6 bases). V dropped 6 bases and J dropped 0 bases, with 15 bases sitting between them. Germline CDR1 is LGHNT and CDR2 is FRNRAP. CDR3 length: 16 amino acids. This CDR3 is CASGKNQGYSNQPQHF. The DNA for the CDR3 is TGTGCTAGTGGCAAAAATCAGGGGTATAGCAATCAGCCCCAGCATTTT.

This clone was seen a few times. The rearrangement uses TRBV25-1 and TRBJ1-2; 7 bases fit TRBD1. Germline V gives CDR1 MGHDK, CDR2 SYGVNS. After removal of 1 base from V and 4 bases from J, the junction contained 6 bases not matched to a gene. The length of the CDR3 is 15 residues. CDR3 nucleotides: TGTGCCAGCAGTGAATTGAGGACAGGCCTCTATGGCTACACCTTC. Translating gives CASSELRTGLYGYTF.

The count of this clone is one. The J gene is TRBJ1-3, the V gene TRBV4-1, with D possibly being TRBD1 (6 bases). The CDR3 runs to 16 residues. Germline V lookup: CDR1 MGHRA, CDR2 YSYEKL. V was trimmed by 0 bases and J by 3 bases, leaving 12 bases between them. CDR3 amino acids: CASSQDSGRGGNTIYF. The CDR3 region has the DNA TGCGCCAGCAGCCAAGATTCGGGCAGGGGTGGAAACACCATATATTTT.

This clone was picked up a small number of times. In nucleotides, the CDR3 is TGTGCCAGCAGCACCTGGACAGCGGACGGCTATGGCTACACCTTC. The encoded protein is CASSTWTADGYGYTF. The genes are TRBV11-2 and TRBJ1-2, with D perhaps TRBD1 (6 bases). The CDR3 loop spans 15 amino acids. Per germline, CDR1 SGHAT and CDR2 FQNNGV. V was clipped by 5 bases and J by 4 bases, with 17 bases between them.

This chain links TRBV4-2 with TRBJ1-2; tentatively, D is TRBD1 (6 bases). The CDR3 spans 15 residues. From germline, CDR1 is LGHNA and CDR2 YNFKEQ. Trimming cost V 0 bases and J 10 bases, with 18 bases left between them. CDR3 amino acids: CASSQDRDRRLVYTF. CDR3 sequence (DNA): TGTGCCAGCAGCCAAGATCGAGACAGGCGACTCGTCTACACCTTC.

The chain couples TRBV18 to TRBJ2-1; a weak D match, TRBD2 (6 bases). V was pared by 0 bases and J by 9 bases, with 15 bases between. The CDR3 length is 15 residues. CDR1 is KGHSH, CDR2 LQKENI, per germline. CDR3 coding DNA: TGTGCCAGCTCACCACCTGGCGGGGCGGTTGGTGAGCAGTTCTTC. Protein: CASSPPGGAVGEQFF.

This clone was counted between two and nine times. This sequence joins TRBV5-6 and TRBJ2-1; the match to TRBD2 covers 8 bases. The CDR3 consists of 16 residues. V lost 0 bases, J lost 8 bases, and 10 bases stayed unmatched. Germline V gives CDR1 SGHDT, CDR2 YYEEEE. The CDR3 DNA is TGTGCCAGCAGCTTGGCCGGCAGCGGGAGAGTGGATGAGCAGTTCTTC. It encodes CASSLAGSGRVDEQFF.

This chain joins TRBV25-1 and TRBJ2-5; 9 nucleotides line up with TRBD2. This CDR3 has 18 amino acids. V dropped 5 bases and J dropped 5; count of bases not matched to a gene: 18. Germline assignment: CDR1 MGHDK and CDR2 SYGVNS. The CDR3 protein is CASSPQWREGPFGETQYF. The CDR3, as DNA: TGTGCCAGCAGTCCTCAATGGCGGGAGGGCCCCTTTGGGGAGACCCAGTACTTC.